The 25 T cell receptor beta chains below come from one sample, sequenced in a study of CD8 T cells in Susac syndrome. RNA in amounts of roughly 0.5 to 1 ug was reverse transcribed with random hexamers. TCRdb reanalysed the immunoSEQ multiplex PCR reads using MiXCR and keeps one entry per CDR3 protein. The table records about 400,000 distinct CDR3 sequences, approximately 85% of them present only once. The sample comprised CD8+ T cells from PBMCs. Every receptor here comes from a human donor with multiple sclerosis.

J is TRBJ2-7 and V is TRBV27, with a tentative D call TRBD1 (7 bases). This CDR3 spans 14 amino acids. CDR1 and CDR2 (germline): MNHEY, SMNVEV (reference sequence). V was shortened by 7 bases and J by 3 bases, with 16 bases between the two germline ends. CDR3 sequence: CASTTTGRNYEQYF. CDR3 nucleotide sequence: TGTGCCAGCACCACGACAGGGAGGAACTACGAGCAGTACTTC.

This chain links TRBV4-1 with TRBJ1-1, with D perhaps TRBD1 (6 bases). In germline, CDR1 is MGHRA, CDR2 YSYEKL. The V end was cut by 5 bases, the J end by 1 base, with 14 bases between. This CDR3 contains 15 residues. DNA for the CDR3: TGCGCCAGCAGCTCTCGGACAGAGAAGAACACTGAAGCTTTCTTT. It codes for CASSSRTEKNTEAFF.

This chain links TRBV15 with TRBJ2-3, with 7 bases fitting TRBD1. This CDR3 is built from 15 residues. CDR1 and CDR2 (germline): LNHNV, YYDKDF (reference sequence). Unmatched junction bases numbered 0, after V lost 0 bases and J lost 0 bases. CDR3 sequence reads: CATSREGQSTDTQYF. CDR3 DNA sequence: TGTGCCACCAGCAGAGAGGGACAGAGCACAGATACGCAGTATTTT. Supplemented by reference TRBV15 and TRBJ2-3, the full variable domain reads DAMVIQNPRYQVTQFGKPVTLSCSQTLNHNVMYWYQQKSSQAPKLLFHYYDKDFNNEADTPDNFQSRRPNTSFCFLDIRSPGLGDTAMYLCATSREGQSTDTQYFGPGTRLTVL.

The chain employs TRBV20-1 and TRBJ2-7, with 10 bases matching TRBD2. The V segment lost 3 bases and the J segment 4 bases; nucleotides outside the gene matches: 15. The CDR3 runs to 17 residues. In germline, CDR1 is DFQATT, CDR2 SNEGSKA (reference sequence). The CDR3 protein is CSARSPAGGPRGYEQYF. CDR3 nucleotide sequence: TGCAGTGCTAGGAGCCCAGCGGGAGGGCCACGTGGGTACGAGCAGTACTTC.

The CDR3 is CASSHGLGYEQYF. CDR3 in DNA: TGTGCCAGCAGTCACGGACTAGGCTACGAGCAGTACTTC. This sequence joins TRBV12-3 or TRBV12-4 and TRBJ2-7; TRBD2 agrees at 7 bases. The CDR3 consists of 13 residues. The ends lost 5 bases at V and 3 bases at J; junction bases unmatched: 4.

The chain uses TRBV5-4 and TRBJ1-6, with D perhaps matching TRBD1 (6 bases). Trimming took 3 bases from V and 4 from J, leaving 14 bases between them. The CDR3 is 16 amino acids. In germline, CDR1 is SGHNT, CDR2 YYREEE (reference sequence). The CDR3 is CASSSKAGEYNSPLHF. The CDR3 nucleotides read TGTGCCAGCAGCTCTAAGGCAGGGGAATATAATTCACCCCTCCACTTT.

This clonotype showed up just once. The CDR3 DNA is TGCGCCAGCAGCCAAGTTCCGGGACTAGTCTACGAGCAGTACTTC. Residues: CASSQVPGLVYEQYF. V is TRBV4-1 and J is TRBJ2-7; 8 bases match TRBD2. The CDR3 is made up of 15 amino acids. The germline V gene encodes CDR1 MGHRA and CDR2 YSYEKL. J was trimmed by 3 bases and V by 1 base; bases with no gene match: 5.

The chain joins TRBV3-1 to TRBJ1-1; D is ambiguous. With 4 bases removed from V and 0 bases from J, the gap between germline ends came to 12 bases. Per germline, CDR1 LGHDT and CDR2 YNNKEL (reference sequence). The CDR3 totals 15 residues. In DNA, the CDR3 is TGTGCCAGCAGCCCTGCACTACTCATGAACACTGAAGCTTTCTTT. This encodes CASSPALLMNTEAFF.

This chain joins TRBV27 and TRBJ2-7; D is ambiguous. CDR1 MNHEY and CDR2 SMNVEV come from the germline V gene (reference sequence). The CDR3 has 13 amino acids. V lost 6 bases and J 4 bases, leaving 13 bases between the germline ends. In DNA form, the CDR3 reads TGTGCCAGCAGCCCCTCAGTAATTTACGAGCAGTACTTC. Its protein product is CASSPSVIYEQYF.

The chain has TRBV3-1 and TRBJ2-4; D unclear. CDR3 length equals 15 residues. Germline V CDR1 and CDR2: LGHDT, YNNKEL (reference sequence). Trimming left V 0 bases short and J 8 bases short, with 14 bases between. Written as DNA, the CDR3 is TGTGCCAGCAGCCAAGATGGTGTGATTGCGGACATTCAGTACTTC. This sequence encodes CASSQDGVIADIQYF.

The J gene is TRBJ1-1, the V gene TRBV4-1; 10 nucleotides line up with TRBD1. Losses at the gene ends were 1 base for V and 8 bases for J; bases not matched to a gene: 7. CDR3 length: 15 amino acids. In germline, CDR1 is MGHRA, CDR2 YSYEKL. The CDR3 nucleotides read TGCGCCAGCAGCCAAGTAGTGACAGGGGGCGCGGAAGCTTTCTTT. Protein sequence: CASSQVVTGGAEAFF.

As to this clonotype: Germline is not matched at one junction end, which may reflect a read error. J is TRBJ2-7 and V is TRBV20-1; D is perhaps TRBD2 (6 bases). This CDR3 spans 13 amino acids. The germline V gene encodes CDR1 DFQATT and CDR2 SNEGSKA (reference sequence). The CDR3 sequence: CSARGLVPYGQYF. CDR3 DNA sequence: TGCAGTGCTAGAGGACTAGTGCCGTACGGGCAGTACTTC.

This clonotype was seen just once. This chain connects TRBV30 to TRBJ2-2; 10 bases line up with TRBD2. This CDR3 spans 17 amino acids. The trim removed 2 bases at V and 2 bases at J, leaving 8 bases unmatched. Germline values: CDR1 GTSNPN, CDR2 SVGIG (reference sequence). The CDR3 loop reads CAWSRTLAGGNTGELFF. The CDR3 DNA reads TGTGCCTGGAGTCGGACCTTAGCGGGAGGAAACACCGGGGAGCTGTTTTTT.

The V and J genes are TRBV10-2 and TRBJ2-2, with 7 bases matching TRBD2. The V gene end was trimmed by 7 bases and the J gene end by 2 bases; junction bases not matched to a gene: 7. Germline lookup yields CDR1 WSHSY and CDR2 SAAADI. This CDR3 has 15 amino acids. The CDR3 nucleotides read TGCGCCAGCACTGGGGGGGAGTCAAACACCGGGGAGCTGTTTTTT. Translation gives CASTGGESNTGELFF.

The V gene is TRBV6-1, the J gene TRBJ1-1, with 8 bases lining up with TRBD1. This CDR3 is 13 amino acids long. In germline, CDR1 is MNHNS, CDR2 SASEGT. The junction had 6 bases not matched to a gene; V was cut back by 7 bases and J by 5 bases. CDR3 nucleotide sequence: TGTGCCAGCATTTTGCAGGGGGCGACTGAAGCTTTCTTT. Translating it yields CASILQGATEAFF.

J is TRBJ2-7 and V is TRBV30; tentatively, D is TRBD1 or TRBD2 (6 bases each). Trimming stripped 1 base from V and 2 bases from J, with 15 bases between. Germline loops: CDR1 GTSNPN, CDR2 SVGIG (reference sequence). This CDR3 is built from 15 residues. The DNA for the CDR3 is TGTGCCTGGAGTGCCCCGGGACGGGGGCCCTACGAGCAGTACTTC. Translated, it gives CAWSAPGRGPYEQYF.

CDR3 DNA: TGCGCCAGCAGCCCGGGAACCCGTAATCAGCCCCAGCATTTT. It codes for CASSPGTRNQPQHF. The chain joins TRBV5-1 to TRBJ1-5; no definite D call. CDR1 is SGHRS, CDR2 YFSETQ, per germline. V lost 4 bases to trimming and J lost 4 bases, with 12 bases between them. There are 14 residues in the CDR3.

The chain's CDR3 is CASSQVHPLRGELFF. The CDR3 coding sequence is TGCGCCAGCAGCCAAGTTCACCCTCTCAGGGGGGAGCTGTTTTTT. This chain connects TRBV4-1 to TRBJ2-2; no reliable D call. Trimming cost V 1 base and J 8 bases, with 14 bases left between them. Germline loops: CDR1 MGHRA, CDR2 YSYEKL. CDR3 length: 15 residues.

This chain joins TRBV28 and TRBJ2-7; the match to TRBD1 covers 9 bases. Germline V CDR1 and CDR2: MDHEN, SYDVKM. There are 13 residues in the CDR3. The ends lost 6 bases at V and 6 bases at J; junction bases unmatched: 6. CDR3 nucleotides: TGTGCCAGCAGCCCGGTGACAGGGGGCGAGCAGTACTTC. It is translated as CASSPVTGGEQYF.

This clonotype is a singleton in its sample. The rearrangement uses TRBV27 and TRBJ2-1; possible D gene TRBD2, 7 bases. V dropped 0 bases and J dropped 8 bases, with 17 bases sitting between them. From germline, CDR1 is MNHEY and CDR2 SMNVEV (reference sequence). The CDR3 has 16 residues. For the CDR3, the DNA is TGTGCCAGCAGTTTATCGACGACAGGTGGGGGGGATGAGCAGTTCTTC. Translation gives CASSLSTTGGGDEQFF.

The V call is TRBV6-5, the J call TRBJ2-7; 8 bases line up with TRBD1. The V and J ends lost 6 bases and 3 bases, in that order; junction bases with no gene match: 7. The germline gives CDR1 MNHEY, CDR2 SVGAGI. The CDR3 runs to 14 residues. The CDR3 region has the DNA TGTGCCAGCAGGTCACAGGGGGTCGTCTACGAGCAGTACTTC. This sequence encodes CASRSQGVVYEQYF.

The CDR3 loop reads CASRGTDGTSGAQQFF. The CDR3 DNA follows: TGTGCCAGCAGGGGGACTGATGGGACTAGCGGAGCTCAGCAGTTCTTC. The J gene is TRBJ2-1, the V gene TRBV7-2; the match to TRBD2 covers 11 bases. Germline lookup yields CDR1 SGHTA and CDR2 FQGNSA. The CDR3 length is 16 residues. The V segment lost 6 bases and the J segment 11 bases; nucleotides outside the gene matches: 15.

This clonotype was detected once. V usage is TRBV5-6 and J usage is TRBJ1-3, with 7 bases lining up with TRBD1. This CDR3 region has 17 residues. Germline V CDR1 and CDR2: SGHDT, YYEEEE. V lost 4 bases and J lost 0; bases outside the gene matches: 10. CDR3 sequence reads: CASSPRDRPISGNTIYF. The CDR3 region has the DNA TGTGCCAGCAGCCCCCGGGACAGACCTATCTCTGGAAACACCATATATTTT.

This chain joins TRBV5-5 and TRBJ1-1; TRBD1 is a possible D gene (6 bases). Between the trimmed V and J ends, which lost 6 bases and 4 bases, there was a span of 16 bases. CDR1 is SGHKS, CDR2 YYEKEE, per germline (reference sequence). This CDR3 comprises 14 residues. This CDR3 is CASNPTGGVTEAFF. CDR3 in DNA: TGTGCCAGCAACCCCACGGGGGGCGTCACTGAAGCTTTCTTT.

V and J are TRBV4-1 and TRBJ2-7; D gene ambiguous. Trimming cost V 0 bases and J 7 bases, with 10 bases left between them. The CDR3 is made up of 13 amino acids. Germline V gene data show CDR1 as MGHRA and CDR2 as YSYEKL. The CDR3 sequence is CASSQDNPKEQYF. The CDR3 coding sequence is TGCGCCAGCAGCCAAGATAACCCGAAGGAGCAGTACTTC.